One sample yielded the 8 T cell receptor beta chains listed below, sequenced in a study of beta chain features in type 1 diabetes. Overall study results and limits: When Type 1 diabetes patients were examined, their TCRB CDR3s proved moderately but significantly shorter in all four CD4+ subsets.

No antigen is known for these receptors. What was sequenced were expressed TCRB transcripts, since all of the isolated RNA had been reverse transcribed. Clones were read by immunoSEQ multiplex PCR, and TCRdb kept only the in-frame ones, dropping some. This sample has a few hundred thousand clones, with approximately 16% found just once. Sequenced: naive CD4+ T cells from blood. Every receptor here comes from a man aged 18 to 29 with type 1 diabetes.

This clone was observed a handful of times. The V call is TRBV28, the J call TRBJ2-3; TRBD2 matches at 10 bases. The V gene end was trimmed by 5 bases and the J gene end by 8 bases; junction bases not matched to a gene: 7. The CDR3 extends over 14 amino acids. Looked up from germline, CDR1 is MDHEN and CDR2 is SYDVKM. DNA for the CDR3: TGTGCCAGCAGTCTAGCGGGAGTGAGGGGTACGCAGTATTTT. This gives the protein CASSLAGVRGTQYF. Supplemented by reference TRBV28 and TRBJ2-3, the full variable domain reads DVKVTQSSRYLVKRTGEKVFLECVQDMDHENMFWYRQDPGLGLRLIYFSYDVKMKEKGDIPEGYSVSREKKERFSLILESASTNQTSMYLCASSLAGVRGTQYFGPGTRLTVL.

V and J are TRBV4-1 and TRBJ2-7; 9 bases line up with TRBD1. Trimming removed 4 bases from V and 6 bases from J; junction bases left unmatched: 10. Germline CDR1 reads MGHRA; CDR2 reads YSYEKL. This CDR3 region has 15 residues. The DNA for the CDR3 is TGCGCCAGCAGCCTCCCGGGACAGGGTGTACCCGAGCAGTACTTC. This gives the protein CASSLPGQGVPEQYF.

This clone has a count of ten or more. The rearrangement uses TRBV23-1 and TRBJ1-1; TRBD1 is a possible D gene (5 bases). TRBV23-1 is known as an ORF, though its function is uncertain. V was trimmed by 7 bases and J by 6 bases, leaving 15 bases between them. CDR3 size: 13 residues. This chain's CDR3 is CASTYRSWSEAFF. In nucleotides, the CDR3 is TGCGCCAGCACCTACAGGAGCTGGTCTGAAGCTTTCTTT.

The V gene is TRBV5-1, the J gene TRBJ2-7; possibly TRBD2 for D (6 bases). V lost 4 bases and J lost 4, with 9 bases in between. Germline CDR1 is SGHRS and CDR2 is YFSETQ. The CDR3 is made up of 12 amino acids. CDR3 sequence reads: CASSRDFYEQYF. For the CDR3, the DNA is TGCGCCAGCAGCCGGGACTTTTACGAGCAGTACTTC.

This clone occurred a few times. Distinct nucleotide sequences in the sample also encode this CDR3. The chain uses TRBV5-6 and TRBJ2-7, with a possible D match to TRBD1 (6 bases). The CDR3 totals 14 residues. Germline loops: CDR1 SGHDT, CDR2 YYEEEE. Deletions cut 0 bases from V and 3 bases from J, with 10 bases between. The CDR3 DNA is TGTGCCAGCAGCTTGGGTCAGGGGATCTACGAGCAGTACTTC. This gives the protein CASSLGQGIYEQYF.

The rearrangement links TRBV29-1 to TRBJ1-1; D is undetermined. The CDR3 has 14 residues. Germline CDR1 SQVTM, CDR2 ANQGSEA. V was clipped by 2 bases and J by 4 bases, with 14 bases between them. The CDR3 here is CSVENHGRGTEAFF. The CDR3 DNA reads as TGCAGCGTTGAAAACCACGGGCGGGGCACTGAAGCTTTCTTT. The full variable domain, completed using reference TRBV29-1 and TRBJ1-1, is SAVISQKPSRDICQRGTSLTIQCQVDSQVTMMFWYRQQPGQSLTLIATANQGSEATYESGFVIDKFPISRPNLTFSTLTVSNMSPEDSSIYLCSVENHGRGTEAFFGQGTRLTVV.

This chain connects TRBV4-1 to TRBJ1-6; D possibly corresponds to TRBD1 (6 bases). The CDR3 sequence is 16 residues long. Looked up from germline, CDR1 is MGHRA and CDR2 is YSYEKL. Trimming stripped 0 bases from V and 7 bases from J, with 13 bases between. The chain's CDR3 is CASSQEVRGGNSPLHF. CDR3 bases: TGCGCCAGCAGCCAAGAGGTCAGGGGAGGGAATTCACCCCTCCACTTT.

This clone was observed a few times. Different DNA sequences within this sample yield the same CDR3. The rearrangement joins TRBV15 to TRBJ2-7; a possible D gene is TRBD1 (7 bases). Trimming left V 0 bases short and J 7 bases short, with 10 bases between. This CDR3 contains 13 residues. Germline V lookup: CDR1 LNHNV, CDR2 YYDKDF (reference sequence). CDR3 nucleotides: TGTGCCACCAGCAGAGATCAGGGGGGAGAGCAGTACTTC. Its protein is CATSRDQGGEQYF. Using reference TRBV15 and TRBJ2-7 for the parts outside the CDR3, the full variable domain is DAMVIQNPRYQVTQFGKPVTLSCSQTLNHNVMYWYQQKSSQAPKLLFHYYDKDFNNEADTPDNFQSRRPNTSFCFLDIRSPGLGDTAMYLCATSRDQGGEQYFGPGTRLTVT.